Listed below are T cell receptor beta chains from one sample, sequenced in a study of shared clonotypes between healthy human individuals. Sequenced by immunoSEQ multiplex PCR; TCRdb stores in-frame clones only, minus some. Seen here are some 2.3 million clones, more than 85% observed once, and the top ten hold 0.35% to 0.45%. Sequences were obtained from naive CD4+ T cells from PBMCs. These receptors came from a man between 18 and 35 years old in good health. Some clones in this sample may be carry-over from other donors' samples. The CDR3 runs from the conserved cysteine through the conserved F or W. A D gene is named only where the DNA matches it firmly. Not every row has a clone size; where given, it reads once, few, many or a size class.

length: 15
size: few
D: .
V: TRBV4-2
J: TRBJ1-1
CDR3: CASSQVGSATTEAFF
DNA: TGTGCCAGCAGCCAAGTTGGGAGTGCTACGACTGAAGCTTTCTTT

length: 13
size: .
D: TRBD2
V: TRBV6-5
J: TRBJ2-1
CDR3: CASRLAANNEQFF
DNA: TGTGCCAGCAGACTAGCGGCCAACAATGAGCAGTTCTTC

length: 13
size: .
D: .
V: TRBV5-6
J: TRBJ1-2
CDR3: CASSRVGNYGYTF
DNA: TGTGCCAGCAGCCGGGTAGGGAACTATGGCTACACCTTC

length: 12
size: .
D: .
V: TRBV10-3
J: TRBJ2-5
CDR3: CAISERLETQYF
DNA: TGTGCCATCAGTGAGAGGTTAGAGACCCAGTACTTC

length: 14
size: .
D: .
V: TRBV28
J: TRBJ2-1
CDR3: CASSLGLAHNEQFF
DNA: TGTGCCAGCAGTTTGGGCCTAGCCCACAATGAGCAGTTCTTC

length: 15
size: .
D: .
V: TRBV5-4
J: TRBJ2-1
CDR3: CASSLDTQGYNEQFF
DNA: TGTGCCAGCAGCTTGGACACCCAGGGCTACAATGAGCAGTTCTTC

length: 14
size: .
D: .
V: TRBV5-4
J: TRBJ1-3
CDR3: CASSSSKSGNTIYF
DNA: TGTGCCAGCAGCTCTTCCAAAAGTGGAAACACCATATATTTT

length: 12
size: .
D: .
V: TRBV29-1
J: TRBJ2-7
CDR3: CSVRDNTYEQYF
DNA: TGCAGCGTCCGGGACAACACCTACGAGCAGTACTTC

length: 11
size: .
D: .
V: TRBV20-1
J: TRBJ1-1
CDR3: CSARGGEGAFF
DNA: TGCAGTGCTAGAGGCGGGGAGGGGGCTTTCTTT

length: 14
size: .
D: .
V: TRBV18
J: TRBJ1-2
CDR3: CASSKDRNDYGYTF
DNA: TGTGCCAGCTCGAAAGACAGGAACGACTATGGCTACACCTTC

length: 18
size: .
D: TRBD1
V: TRBV28
J: TRBJ1-4
CDR3: CASSLWLGDRATNEKLFF
DNA: TGTGCCAGCAGTTTATGGTTAGGAGACAGGGCAACTAATGAAAAACTGTTTTTT

length: 15
size: once
D: .
V: TRBV4-1
J: TRBJ1-2
CDR3: CASSQGSNSNYGYTF
DNA: TGCGCCAGCAGCCAAGGGAGCAACAGCAACTATGGCTACACCTTC

length: 11
size: once
D: .
V: TRBV9
J: TRBJ1-2
CDR3: CASSRDAAPAF
DNA: TGTGCCAGCAGCCGGGACGCTGCCCCGGCCTTC

length: 13
size: .
D: .
V: TRBV30
J: TRBJ2-1
CDR3: CAWSAGGHNEQFF
DNA: TGTGCCTGGAGTGCGGGGGGCCACAATGAGCAGTTCTTC

length: 14
size: .
D: .
V: TRBV29-1
J: TRBJ2-7
CDR3: CSVQVLAHHYEQYF
DNA: TGCAGCGTTCAAGTACTAGCTCACCACTACGAGCAGTACTTC

length: 14
size: .
D: .
V: TRBV4-1
J: TRBJ1-5
CDR3: CASSQIGRDPAQHF
DNA: TGCGCCAGCAGCCAAATCGGACGGGACCCGGCCCAGCATTTT

length: 13
size: .
D: TRBD1
V: TRBV28
J: TRBJ1-1
CDR3: CASSLSGGTEAFF
DNA: TGTGCCAGCAGTTTATCAGGGGGCACTGAAGCTTTCTTT

length: 11
size: few
D: .
V: TRBV28
J: TRBJ1-1
CDR3: CASSFRREAFF
DNA: TGTGCCAGCAGTTTCCGTCGTGAAGCTTTCTTT

length: 13
size: once
D: .
V: TRBV6-1
J: TRBJ2-7
CDR3: CASTDGGRHRQYF
DNA: TGTGCCAGCACCGACGGCGGACGGCATAGGCAGTACTTC

length: 13
size: .
D: .
V: TRBV11-3
J: TRBJ2-1
CDR3: CASSSAGGNEQFF
DNA: TGTGCCAGCAGCTCAGCGGGTGGCAATGAGCAGTTCTTC

length: 14
size: .
D: .
V: TRBV29-1
J: TRBJ2-1
CDR3: CSVGIAISYNEQFF
DNA: TGCAGCGTTGGGATAGCGATCTCCTACAATGAGCAGTTCTTC

length: 15
size: .
D: .
V: TRBV28
J: TRBJ2-6
CDR3: CASLRDRSGANVLTF
DNA: TGTGCCAGCTTAAGGGACCGCTCTGGGGCCAACGTCCTGACTTTC

length: 18
size: .
D: .
V: TRBV14
J: TRBJ2-1
CDR3: CASSQNFQVYSVHNEQFF
DNA: TGTGCCAGCAGCCAAAACTTCCAGGTCTATAGCGTCCACAATGAGCAGTTCTTC

length: 16
size: .
D: TRBD1
V: TRBV13
J: TRBJ2-7
CDR3: CASSRYRDRGRDEQYF
DNA: TGTGCCAGCAGCCGATACCGGGACAGGGGGCGCGACGAGCAGTACTTC

length: 12
size: few
D: .
V: TRBV10-3
J: TRBJ2-1
CDR3: CAISEGQNEQFF
DNA: TGTGCCATCAGTGAGGGTCAGAATGAGCAGTTCTTC

length: 13
size: .
D: .
V: TRBV5-1
J: TRBJ2-1
CDR3: CASSLGQHNEQFF
DNA: TGCGCCAGCAGCTTGGGGCAACACAATGAGCAGTTCTTC

length: 15
size: .
D: TRBD2
V: TRBV7-9
J: TRBJ2-1
CDR3: CASSPGLAVADEQFF
DNA: TGTGCCAGCAGCCCGGGACTAGCGGTCGCCGATGAGCAGTTCTTC

length: 14
size: .
D: .
V: TRBV14
J: TRBJ1-1
CDR3: CASSPLWGDTEAFF
DNA: TGTGCCAGCAGCCCCCTATGGGGGGACACTGAAGCTTTCTTT

length: 13
size: .
D: .
V: TRBV29-1
J: TRBJ1-1
CDR3: CSVERLLTTEAFF
DNA: TGCAGCGTTGAAAGGCTCCTGACCACTGAAGCTTTCTTT

length: 13
size: .
D: TRBD2
V: TRBV7-3
J: TRBJ2-1
CDR3: CASSLAGADEQFF
DNA: TGTGCCAGCAGCCTAGCGGGAGCCGATGAGCAGTTCTTC

length: 13
size: .
D: .
V: TRBV11-2
J: TRBJ2-7
CDR3: CASSLSSAYEQYF
DNA: TGTGCCAGCAGCCTCAGTTCTGCCTACGAGCAGTACTTC

length: 18
size: .
D: TRBD1
V: TRBV5-4
J: TRBJ1-1
CDR3: CASRRGQGASFSNTEAFF
DNA: TGTGCCAGCAGGCGCGGACAGGGGGCTTCCTTTTCAAACACTGAAGCTTTCTTT

length: 15
size: .
D: .
V: TRBV18
J: TRBJ2-5
CDR3: CASSPSGQTQETQYF
DNA: TGTGCCAGCTCACCGTCGGGACAAACCCAAGAGACCCAGTACTTC

length: 13
size: few
D: .
V: TRBV5-4
J: TRBJ2-3
CDR3: CASSWDLGDTQYF
DNA: TGTGCCAGCAGCTGGGACCTTGGGGATACGCAGTATTTT

length: 15
size: .
D: TRBD2
V: TRBV29-1
J: TRBJ2-1
CDR3: CSVERLLAAENEQFF
DNA: TGCAGCGTTGAAAGGCTTCTAGCGGCCGAGAATGAGCAGTTCTTC

length: 15
size: .
D: .
V: TRBV5-1
J: TRBJ2-5
CDR3: CASSLAQGVEETQYF
DNA: TGCGCCAGCAGCTTGGCCCAGGGCGTGGAAGAGACCCAGTACTTC

length: 14
size: .
D: .
V: TRBV18
J: TRBJ1-5
CDR3: CASSAGRGPQPQHF
DNA: TGTGCCAGCTCGGCCGGCCGCGGGCCTCAGCCCCAGCATTTT

length: 16
size: .
D: TRBD1
V: TRBV6-5
J: TRBJ2-1
CDR3: CASSYGSQGARGEQFF
DNA: TGTGCCAGCAGTTACGGTTCGCAGGGGGCTAGGGGTGAGCAGTTCTTC

length: 14
size: .
D: .
V: TRBV5-1
J: TRBJ1-2
CDR3: CASSGQTLDYGYTF
DNA: TGCGCCAGCAGCGGGCAGACCCTTGACTATGGCTACACCTTC

length: 14
size: .
D: .
V: TRBV5-6
J: TRBJ2-5
CDR3: CASSLVAPGETQYF
DNA: TGTGCCAGCAGCTTGGTGGCTCCGGGGGAGACCCAGTACTTC

length: 16
size: .
D: .
V: TRBV28
J: TRBJ1-5
CDR3: CASSLSRQRGNQPQHF
DNA: TGTGCCAGCAGTTTATCCAGGCAGAGAGGCAATCAGCCCCAGCATTTT

length: 18
size: .
D: TRBD2
V: TRBV13
J: TRBJ2-1
CDR3: CASSHWTSGRAVGVEQFF
DNA: TGTGCCAGCAGTCATTGGACTAGCGGGAGGGCCGTCGGGGTTGAGCAGTTCTTC

length: 16
size: .
D: TRBD1
V: TRBV23-1
J: TRBJ2-7
CDR3: CASSQSGGQGKNEQYF
DNA: TGCGCCAGCAGTCAATCGGGGGGACAGGGGAAAAACGAGCAGTACTTC

length: 15
size: .
D: TRBD2
V: TRBV30
J: TRBJ2-3
CDR3: CAWSALAGVADTQYF
DNA: TGTGCCTGGAGTGCCCTAGCGGGAGTGGCAGATACGCAGTATTTT

length: 15
size: .
D: TRBD2
V: TRBV4-1
J: TRBJ2-1
CDR3: CASSHLSGSYNEQFF
DNA: TGCGCCAGCAGCCACCTTAGCGGGAGTTACAATGAGCAGTTCTTC

length: 15
size: .
D: TRBD2
V: TRBV5-4
J: TRBJ2-1
CDR3: CASSLAGLAGNEQFF
DNA: TGTGCCAGCAGCTTGGCCGGACTAGCGGGCAATGAGCAGTTCTTC

length: 15
size: .
D: .
V: TRBV19
J: TRBJ2-7
CDR3: CASRSGTGYSYEQYF
DNA: TGTGCCAGTAGATCCGGTACAGGATACTCCTACGAGCAGTACTTC

length: 15
size: .
D: .
V: TRBV6-1
J: TRBJ2-6
CDR3: CGTESPLSGANVLTF
DNA: TGTGGTACAGAATCTCCCCTCTCTGGGGCCAACGTCCTGACTTTC

length: 17
size: .
D: .
V: TRBV7-8
J: TRBJ2-7
CDR3: CASSLALGGPRGYEQYF
DNA: TGTGCCAGCAGCTTAGCGTTAGGCGGACCAAGGGGCTACGAGCAGTACTTC

length: 15
size: .
D: .
V: TRBV7-9
J: TRBJ1-1
CDR3: CASSFPQGPNTEAFF
DNA: TGTGCCAGCAGCTTCCCCCAGGGTCCCAACACTGAAGCTTTCTTT

length: 17
size: .
D: .
V: TRBV7-9
J: TRBJ1-4
CDR3: CASSFTPLLKGDEKLFF
DNA: TGTGCCAGCAGCTTTACCCCTTTACTGAAAGGGGATGAAAAACTGTTTTTT

length: 16
size: .
D: TRBD1
V: TRBV6-5
J: TRBJ1-3
CDR3: CASSSWDRDRAGTIYF
DNA: TGTGCCAGCAGTTCGTGGGACAGGGACCGGGCCGGCACCATATATTTT

length: 13
size: .
D: .
V: TRBV9
J: TRBJ1-1
CDR3: CASSPRPNTEAFF
DNA: TGTGCCAGCAGCCCCCGACCGAACACTGAAGCTTTCTTT

length: 15
size: .
D: TRBD2
V: TRBV5-1
J: TRBJ2-7
CDR3: CASSLTGLAGAEQYF
DNA: TGCGCCAGCAGCTTGACGGGACTAGCGGGAGCTGAGCAGTACTTC